This T cell receptor beta chain was obtained from a study of glioma-infiltrating T cells. V lost 5 bases to trimming and J lost 0 bases, with 7 bases between them. The CDR3 sequence is 13 residues long. CDR1 and CDR2 (germline): PRHDT, FYEKMQ (reference sequence). Using RNA template, CDR3s of TCR alpha and beta were amplified with iRepertoire arm-PCR. TCRdb ran MiXCR on the multiplex PCR reads and lists one entry per CDR3 protein. The data hold around 100,000 distinct CDR3 sequences, with around 31% observed a single time. Note on this clonotype: Its antigen is not identified.

Study outcomes and limitations: Tissue-blood divergence was below expectation in non-neoplastic patients, above in gliomas. Only very few CDR3 sequences appeared in both tissue and blood.

Sequenced sample: glioma tissue, nonneoplastic brain tissue, or PBMCs (not recorded which). The chain has TRBV13 and TRBJ1-1; D not resolved. The clonotype was recovered from a human donor with low-grade glioma or glioblastoma, undergoing nonglioma brain surgery, or in good health (not recorded which). CDR3 coding DNA: TGTGCCAGCAGCCAAGCCCTGAACACTGAAGCTTTCTTT. It specifies CASSQALNTEAFF.